This TCR beta chain is drawn from a study of blood T cell repertoires in COVID-19. This clone was seen only a few times. The data were produced by immunoSEQ multiplex PCR, yet TCRdb's version contains in-frame clones alone and is incomplete. Of around 300,000 clones listed, 70% to 90% were seen once; the top ten hold around 2%. Individuals aged about 18 to 95 years were recruited from 24 US areas. CDR3 size: 18 residues. Specimen: PBMCs or T cells enriched from blood (not recorded which). The chain recombines TRBV12-2 with TRBJ1-5. TRBV12-2 is a documented pseudogene. The sequence was collected from a woman between 55 and 75 years old in a cohort exposed to, infected with or recovered from COVID-19 (not recorded which). For the CDR3, the DNA is TGTGCAAGTCGCGCACACCGGGCGGGGATCGATAGCAATCAGCCCCAGCATTTT. This encodes CASRAHRAGIDSNQPQHF.